Following are 22 T cell receptor beta chains from one sample sequenced in a study of T cells in Graves' hyperthyroidism and ophthalmopathy. Amplified regions were TCR beta CDR3 sequences from RNA transcripts. RT-PCR in the first round (using the HTBI primer set) targeted the TCR CDR3. TCRdb redid the calling of the multiplex PCR reads with MiXCR, one entry per CDR3 protein. The table has hundreds of thousands of distinct CDR3 sequences, approximately 15% seen once. The sequenced material came from blood. These receptors originate from a woman aged 30 to 39 with Graves' hyperthyroidism.

This clonotype was detected only a few times. This chain joins TRBV20-1 and TRBJ2-5, with 12 bases lining up with TRBD2. J gave up 2 bases and V 6 bases, and 16 bases lay outside the gene matches. Germline V gene data show CDR1 as DFQATT and CDR2 as SNEGSKA (reference sequence). CDR3 length: 18 amino acids. The CDR3 DNA follows: TGCAGTGCCTACCGCCGGCTCGGGACTAGCGGGCCTCAAGAGACCCAGTACTTC. Its translation is CSAYRRLGTSGPQETQYF.

This clonotype was found many times. The chain employs TRBV28 and TRBJ1-1; D perhaps matches TRBD1 (5 bases). V dropped 5 bases and J dropped 5 bases, with 27 bases sitting between them. The CDR3 has 18 residues. CDR1 is MDHEN, CDR2 SYDVKM, per germline. The CDR3 DNA follows: TGTGCCAGCAGTCGAATCCCCCGGGACCCCGCCGGGGGAACTGAAGCTTTCTTT. Its translation is CASSRIPRDPAGGTEAFF.

This clonotype was detected ten times or more. The rearrangement links TRBV20-1 to TRBJ2-1; D call uncertain. V shed 0 bases and J shed 4 bases, with 13 bases lying between them. Germline V gives CDR1 DFQATT, CDR2 SNEGSKA (reference sequence). The CDR3 covers 15 residues. The CDR3: CSAREGPRRYNEQFF. CDR3 nucleotide sequence: TGCAGTGCTAGAGAAGGGCCCCGCAGATACAATGAGCAGTTCTTC.

The chain recombines TRBV10-3 with TRBJ2-4; TRBD1 is a possible D gene (5 bases). This CDR3 has 15 amino acids. The germline V gene has CDR1 ENHRY and CDR2 SYGVKD. Trimming took 3 bases from V and 6 from J, leaving 15 bases between them. The CDR3 sequence is CAISDPDRERNIQYF. The CDR3 DNA is TGTGCCATCAGTGACCCCGACAGAGAAAGAAACATTCAGTACTTC.

The rearrangement joins TRBV25-1 to TRBJ2-6; tentative D call: TRBD1 (5 bases). Germline CDR1 reads MGHDK; CDR2 reads SYGVNS. V lost 3 bases to trimming and J lost 1 base, with 7 bases between them. The CDR3 is made up of 15 amino acids. In nucleotides, the CDR3 is TGTGCCAGCAGTGAGGGGCCTTCTGGGGCCAACGTCCTGACTTTC. Its translation: CASSEGPSGANVLTF.

This clonotype was detected many times. A junction end diverges from the germline sequence, so it may reflect a read error. The rearrangement joins TRBV27 to TRBJ1-1; tentative D call: TRBD1 (6 bases). Germline V CDR1 and CDR2: MNHEY, SMNVEV (reference sequence). This CDR3 spans 16 amino acids. This CDR3 is CASNLGGHTMNTEAFF. For the CDR3, the DNA is TGTGCCAGCAATTTAGGGGGACACACGATGAACACTGAAGCTTTCTTT.

V and J are TRBV20-1 and TRBJ2-7; D uncertain. The V gene's germline CDR1 is DFQATT and CDR2 SNEGSKA (reference sequence). The V end lost 0 bases, the J end lost 0 bases, and 12 bases lay between the germline ends. This CDR3 is built from 15 residues. The CDR3 loop reads CSAREVQQYSYEQYF. DNA for the CDR3: TGCAGTGCTAGAGAGGTACAGCAATACTCCTACGAGCAGTACTTC.

This clonotype appeared a few times. This rearrangement joins TRBV7-9 to TRBJ1-1, with no clear D. Germline V CDR1 and CDR2: SEHNR, FQNEAQ (reference sequence). V lost 3 bases to trimming and J lost 4 bases, with 9 bases between them. The length of the CDR3 is 13 residues. The CDR3 protein is CASSLEVGTEAFF. CDR3 coding DNA: TGTGCCAGCAGCTTGGAGGTTGGCACTGAAGCTTTCTTT.

The chain combines TRBV20-1 with TRBJ2-7; perhaps TRBD2 as D (7 bases). There are 13 residues in the CDR3. Germline V gene sequence: CDR1 DFQATT, CDR2 SNEGSKA (reference sequence). With 3 bases removed from V and 5 bases from J, the gap between germline ends came to 14 bases. CDR3 nucleotide sequence: TGCAGTGCTAGCGGTGGGGGGGCGGACGAGCAGTACTTC. This codes for CSASGGGADEQYF.

In its sample, this clonotype was seen many times. The chain links TRBV12-3 or TRBV12-4 to TRBJ2-5; 14 nucleotides match TRBD2. The CDR3 consists of 18 residues. V was clipped by 6 bases and J by 5 bases; unmatched bases: 14. CDR3 amino acids: CASRVGLAGGLDVETQYF. The DNA of the CDR3 is TGTGCCAGCAGGGTCGGACTAGCGGGAGGACTCGACGTTGAGACCCAGTACTTC.

A few counts support this clonotype. The genes are TRBV4-3 and TRBJ2-3; TRBD1 aligns across 7 bases. With 0 bases clipped from V and 4 bases from J, the junction kept 7 bases outside the gene matches. Germline values: CDR1 LGHNA, CDR2 YSLEER. This CDR3 spans 16 amino acids. CDR3 in DNA: TGCGCCAGCAGCCAAGATAGAGGGGGCGCGTCAGATACGCAGTATTTT. Translated: CASSQDRGGASDTQYF.

The chain joins TRBV4-1 to TRBJ2-1; 13 nucleotides match TRBD2. V lost 4 bases to trimming and J lost 14 bases; unmatched junction nucleotides: 8. Germline-derived CDR1 and CDR2 are MGHRA and YSYEKL. The CDR3 is 14 residues long. Written as DNA, the CDR3 is TGCGCCAGCAGCCCGACTAGCGGGAGGATCAATGAGTTCTTC. It codes for CASSPTSGRINEFF.

The V and J genes are TRBV20-1 and TRBJ2-3; 9 bases align to TRBD2. The length of the CDR3 is 14 residues. V lost 3 bases, J lost 3 bases, and 4 bases stayed unmatched. Germline V gene lookup returns CDR1 DFQATT and CDR2 SNEGSKA (reference sequence). CDR3 residues: CSASAGGETDTQYF. The CDR3 nucleotides are TGCAGTGCTAGCGCGGGAGGGGAGACAGATACGCAGTATTTT.

This clonotype was recorded a few times. The chain links TRBV3-1 to TRBJ2-7, with TRBD2 matching over 9 bases. CDR3 length equals 16 residues. The ends lost 3 bases at V and 6 bases at J; junction bases unmatched: 12. Germline V gene data show CDR1 as LGHDT and CDR2 as YNNKEL (reference sequence). This chain's CDR3 is CASSQTTSGGSSEQYF. The CDR3 coding sequence is TGTGCCAGCAGCCAGACGACTAGCGGAGGAAGTAGCGAGCAGTACTTC.

This clonotype was seen at least ten times. The chain uses TRBV6-1 and TRBJ1-1; D not resolved. V was pared by 4 bases and J by 0 bases, with 12 bases between. Looked up from germline, CDR1 is MNHNS and CDR2 is SASEGT. This CDR3 spans 15 amino acids. As DNA, the CDR3 is TGTGCCAGCAGTGGAGAATATACAGTGAACACTGAAGCTTTCTTT. Translating it yields CASSGEYTVNTEAFF.

This clonotype has a count of ten or more. The chain employs TRBV25-1 and TRBJ2-7; D is uncertain. CDR3 size: 12 residues. V lost 4 bases and J lost 4, with 8 bases in between. CDR1 is MGHDK, CDR2 SYGVNS, per germline. The CDR3 nucleotides are TGTGCCAGCAGTGTACGAGATTACGAGCAGTACTTC. It codes for CASSVRDYEQYF.

This clonotype was detected many times. The chain joins TRBV2 to TRBJ1-1; D may be TRBD1 (5 bases). Per the germline V gene, CDR1 is SNHLY and CDR2 is FYNNEI. V was trimmed by 7 bases and J by 7 bases, leaving 16 bases between them. This CDR3 has 13 amino acids. The CDR3 coding sequence is TGTGCCAGCAAGACGGGGGAAGATCTTGAAGCTTTCTTT. Translation gives CASKTGEDLEAFF.

This clonotype was seen repeatedly, ten times or more. The chain recombines TRBV12-3 or TRBV12-4 with TRBJ1-4; D unresolved. V lost 2 bases to trimming and J lost 1 base, with 5 bases between them. The CDR3 is 14 residues long. The CDR3 protein is CASSLRGTNEKLFF. CDR3 coding DNA: TGTGCCAGCAGTTTACGAGGAACTAATGAAAAACTGTTTTTT.

This clonotype was counted between two and nine times. The chain uses TRBV6-2 or TRBV6-3 and TRBJ2-1; 12 bases are a match to TRBD1. The V gene end was trimmed by 7 bases and the J gene end by 8 bases; junction bases not matched to a gene: 6. CDR3 length: 14 amino acids. Germline V gives CDR1 MNHEY, CDR2 SVGEGT. CDR3 in DNA: TGTGCCAGCAAGGGACAGGGGGCGGGCGATGAGCAGTTCTTC. This translates into CASKGQGAGDEQFF.

In its sample, this clonotype was seen many times. The chain employs TRBV20-1 and TRBJ2-5; D may be TRBD2 (7 bases). V dropped 6 bases and J dropped 5 bases, with 13 bases sitting between them. CDR1 is DFQATT and CDR2 is SNEGSKA in the germline V gene (reference sequence). The CDR3 runs 12 residues. CDR3 in DNA: TGCAGTGCGGAGGGAGGGGGGGAGACCCAGTACTTC. Protein: CSAEGGGETQYF.

The gene calls are TRBV19 and TRBJ1-6; TRBD1 matches 11 bases. CDR1 LNHDA and CDR2 SQIVND come from the germline V gene (reference sequence). The CDR3 length is 16 residues. Losses at the gene ends were 11 bases for V and 10 bases for J; bases not matched to a gene: 16. The DNA of the CDR3 is TGTGCCTCGAGCCCCGGGACAGGGGGTCGGGGGTCACCCCTCCACTTT. Its protein is CASSPGTGGRGSPLHF.

This clonotype was counted between two and nine times. The rearrangement uses TRBV28 and TRBJ1-4; 11 bases fit TRBD1. CDR1 is MDHEN and CDR2 is SYDVKM in the germline V gene. The V segment lost 6 bases and the J segment 6 bases; nucleotides outside the gene matches: 6. CDR3 size: 15 residues. CDR3 region: CASSPGTGGYEKLFF. CDR3 nucleotides: TGTGCCAGCAGCCCCGGGACAGGGGGTTATGAAAAACTGTTTTTT. The full variable domain, rest sourced from reference TRBV28 and TRBJ1-4, is DVKVTQSSRYLVKRTGEKVFLECVQDMDHENMFWYRQDPGLGLRLIYFSYDVKMKEKGDIPEGYSVSREKKERFSLILESASTNQTSMYLCASSPGTGGYEKLFFGSGTQLSVL.